This T cell receptor beta chain was identified in a study of OX40 agonist ivuxolimab in advanced cancers. For the study in its entirety: Ivuxolimab was an agonistic, fully human IgG2 monoclonal antibody directed against OX40 (CD134), a costimulatory receptor. Partial responses occurred in three dose-escalation patients, of whom one had hepatocellular carcinoma and two had cutaneous melanoma. Intravenous ivuxolimab was administered to patients every 2 weeks at six dose levels: 0.01, 0.1, 0.3, 1.5, 3 and 10 mg/kg. Patients were allowed to have had prior anti-PD-1, anti-PD-L1 or anti-CTLA-4 therapy, and 30% to 40% of the dose-escalation patients had been treated with checkpoint inhibitors. Peripheral TCRbeta sequencing was intended to test whether TCR sequence diversity was altered and clonal T-cell expansion was caused by ivuxolimab. The monotherapy dose-escalation portion (N of about 57 patients) of the phase I ivuxolimab trial is reported in the paper. In the dose-escalation cohort, 70% to 85% of patients were male, and the mean age was roughly 60 years with a range of roughly 20 to 80. Of the approximately 54 patients in dose escalation, about 19 had hepatocellular carcinoma, some 15 had melanoma, 9 had renal cell carcinoma and 9 had head and neck cancer. Beyond this particular receptor, the publication reports: At doses from 0.1 to 3.0 mg/kg, clonal expansion was seen in both CD4+ and CD8+ blood T cells between baseline and week 6. Low levels of normalized T-cell clonal expansion were also seen in some patients who did not respond. In partial responders in the 0.1-3.0 mg/kg groups, normalized peripheral clonal expansion was found to be among the lowest, especially among CD8+ T cells. Which antigens the clonally expanded peripheral T cells were specific for was not determined. After ivuxolimab, more expanded clones were found on average in CD8+ T cells than in CD4+ T cells.

Details on this clone: Its antigen specificity is not known. No base quality information exists; no much larger clone differs at one position.

For sequencing of the TCRbeta CDR3 region, genomic DNA was extracted from the sorted cells. The immunoSEQ Assay was used to sequence the TCRbeta CDR3 regions. The table comes from immuneACCESS by way of TCRdb, which keeps in-frame sequences with V and J called. Part of the clones is missing from these tables; in studies checked, under half for an unresolved V gene and the rest for unknown reasons. The sample table records tens of thousands of clones; 91% of these occur just once. The ten largest clones take up 14% to 15% of the sample. Patients with a history of autoimmune disease or receiving systemic immunosuppression were excluded from the trial. Peripheral blood for TCR sequencing was drawn from every dose cohort at baseline, at cycle 4 day 1 and at cycle 7 day 1. Samples were obtained from an open-label, multicenter, first-in-human phase I dose-escalation trial of ivuxolimab. Adults with locally advanced or metastatic melanoma, renal cell carcinoma, hepatocellular carcinoma or head and neck squamous cell carcinoma were enrolled in the trial. Before TCR sequencing, CD4+ T cells and CD8+ T cells were sorted from peripheral blood as separate populations.

The sequencing used CD4+ or CD8+ T cells sorted from blood, collected in a trial of the OX40 agonist ivuxolimab. The sequence was collected from an adult with an advanced solid tumor such as melanoma, head and neck, liver or kidney cancer.

CDR3 protein: CASTLGQGGIQPQHF. The sequenced DNA is TGTGCCAGCACCCTCGGACAGGGTGGGATTCAGCCCCAGCATTTT. This receptor chain uses TRBV28 and TRBJ1-5, with 8 central nucleotides matching TRBD1. The CDR3 holds 15 amino acids from the cysteine to the phenylalanine. Solely the CDR3 DNA is kept, with 45 bases framed from the first base. V is trimmed back by 7 bases and J by 6 bases, and the junction contains 11 bases that no gene match accounts for. Sequences MDHEN (CDR1) and SYDVKM (CDR2) are obtained from the germline V gene.